This TCR beta chain is from a study of memory CD4+ T cells and cytomegalovirus serostatus. Study background: This sample comes from healthy Belgian adults, eight to ten CMV seropositive, around 26 seronegative.

Single viable CD3+CD4+CD8-CD45RO+ cells were sorted as the memory CD4+ T cells. CMV serostatus came from serum IgG against pp150, pp28, p38, p52. CD4+ T cells were isolated by positive magnetic selection. Measured with immunoSEQ multiplex PCR; TCRdb has only the in-frame clones, and not every one. Counted here are over 60,000 clones, 70% to 80% occurring once; the ten biggest clones make up 0.88%. As concerns this clone: Germline is not matched at one junction end, which may reflect a read error.

The CDR3 is 15 residues long. Germline CDR1 reads SSHAT; CDR2 reads FNYEAQ (reference sequence). This TCR derives from an adult in good health and CMV-seronegative. The gene calls are TRBV7-7 and TRBJ2-1, with 11 bases fitting TRBD1. The sample consisted of memory CD4+ T cells from blood. The CDR3 loop is CASSRGQGAMDEQFF. Written as DNA, the CDR3 is TGTGCTAGCAGCCGCGGACAGGGGGCGATGGACGAGCAGTTCTTC.